This entry features one TCR beta chain sequence. What it recognizes is unknown. TCRdb keeps only in-frame clones here, not all; method: immunoSEQ multiplex PCR. The sample yields 69,000 or so clones, 85% seen once. The sample is drawn from a study of OX40 agonist ivuxolimab in advanced cancers. Across the study: A male proportion of around 86% was recorded, with mean age around 64 years and range about 20 to 90.

Systemic immunosuppression or a history of autoimmune disease excluded patients. Study outcomes and limitations: Compared with others, partial responders at 0.1-3.0 mg/kg displayed clonal expansion among the lowest. The study observed clonal expansion of CD4+ and CD8+ blood T cells by week 6 at 0.1 to 3.0 mg/kg.

The clonotype was recovered from an adult with an advanced solid tumor such as melanoma, head and neck, liver or kidney cancer. The input for sequencing was CD4+ or CD8+ T cells sorted from blood, taken in a trial of the OX40 agonist ivuxolimab.

The CDR3 region is CASSRTVFYEQYF. CDR3 bases: TGTGCCAGCAGTCGAACGGTCTTCTACGAGCAGTACTTC. The chain is built from TRBV27 and TRBJ2-7; D is unresolved. The ends were cut back, 5 bases at V and 3 bases at J, with 11 bases in the middle. Germline assignment: CDR1 MNHEY and CDR2 SMNVEV (reference sequence). There are 13 residues in the CDR3.